Listed below are T cell receptor beta chains from one sample, sequenced in a study of identical twins. One entry per CDR3 protein results from TCRdb running MiXCR on the 5' RACE reads. The sample has 450,000 or so distinct CDR3 sequences; 20% to 30% are singletons. These data are also associated with another study on T cells expressing NK-cell markers.

The material sequenced was CD4+ T cells sorted from blood. All receptors derive from a woman in her late teens or twenties in good health. Both conserved end residues are trimmed from each CDR3. The order of the fields is V gene, clone size, J gene, CDR3 protein. Only some rows state a clone size, as once, few, many or a class for expanded clones.

TRBV12-5	-	TRBJ2-1	ASGPNGKGGDEQF
TRBV2	few	TRBJ2-7	ASTLGDSYEQY
TRBV15	few	TRBJ2-1	ATSRVVEVYNEQF
TRBV25-1	-	TRBJ2-5	ASTKAGSETQY
TRBV5-4	few	TRBJ2-7	ASSSWASYEQY
TRBV11-3	-	TRBJ2-1	ASSLGGRASNEQF
TRBV10-3	-	TRBJ2-3	AIRPLRTDTQY
TRBV7-9	few	TRBJ2-3	ASSSRSSTDTQY
TRBV4-1	-	TRBJ2-2	ASSHPWGMDTGELF
TRBV25-1	-	TRBJ2-1	ASTPGGLAGGTSNEQF
TRBV7-2	-	TRBJ2-1	ASSRTGYEQF
TRBV7-2	few	TRBJ2-7	ASSFVAGGIYEQY
TRBV20-1	few	TRBJ1-1	SAEAGGGEAF
TRBV14	-	TRBJ2-5	ASSQGLGGTYQETQY
TRBV7-9	few	TRBJ2-4	ASSSPGLAGFKNIQY
TRBV3-1	few	TRBJ1-1	ASSESVYTEAF
TRBV27	-	TRBJ2-1	ASSPRTESSYNEQF